Below, 26 T cell receptor beta chains from the same sample are listed, as sequenced in a study of cytomegalovirus exposure and HLA in healthy donors. Researchers ran the PCR with 60 Vbeta and 13 Jbeta primers. The protocol was immunoSEQ multiplex PCR, while the TCRdb copy is restricted to in-frame clones and leaves out a portion. This sample carries 100,000 to 150,000 clones, roughly 72% of them seen once, and the ten largest clones take approximately 7%. Sequenced input: PBMCs. The receptor set was obtained from a male donor in good health and CMV-seronegative.

The V gene is TRBV7-8, the J gene TRBJ1-1; D not certain. CDR1 and CDR2 (germline): SGHVS, FQNEAQ. The CDR3 has 14 amino acids. Trimming stripped 5 bases from V and 1 base from J, with 11 bases between. The DNA of the CDR3 is TGTGCCAGCAGCATTATAGGGAGGAACACTGAAGCTTTCTTT. Amino acids: CASSIIGRNTEAFF.

This clone was seen a handful of times. This sequence joins TRBV13 and TRBJ2-3, with 10 bases lining up with TRBD2. This CDR3 has 16 amino acids. Germline V gene lookup returns CDR1 PRHDT and CDR2 FYEKMQ (reference sequence). With V trimmed by 5 bases and J by 5 bases, 10 bases remained unmatched. The CDR3 region is CASSRYSGGSRDTQYF. The CDR3 bases are TGTGCCAGCAGCCGATATAGCGGGGGGTCACGAGATACGCAGTATTTT.

J is TRBJ2-6 and V is TRBV28; TRBD2 might be the D (6 bases). V was trimmed by 4 bases and J by 3 bases, leaving 28 bases between them. The germline CDR1 and CDR2 sequences are MDHEN and SYDVKM. The CDR3 has 21 amino acids. In DNA, the CDR3 is TGTGCCAGCAGTTACAGTCGGGGAGGCCAAAAGTCCCCTCTTGGGGCCAACGTCCTGACTTTC. Its translation: CASSYSRGGQKSPLGANVLTF.

This clone appeared a few times. This rearrangement joins TRBV5-6 to TRBJ1-3; maybe TRBD1 (5 bases). V was clipped by 2 bases and J by 0 bases, with 6 bases between them. Per germline, CDR1 SGHDT and CDR2 YYEEEE. The CDR3 is 14 residues long. The CDR3 protein is CASSLRGSGNTIYF. For the CDR3, the DNA is TGTGCCAGCAGCTTAAGGGGCTCTGGAAACACCATATATTTT.

The gene calls are TRBV28 and TRBJ1-4; weak D call: TRBD1 (5 bases). The germline CDR1 and CDR2 sequences are MDHEN and SYDVKM. Trimming removed 6 bases from V and 4 bases from J, with 12 bases in between. The CDR3 is 14 amino acids. The CDR3 protein is CASSPGGNNEKLFF. The CDR3 nucleotides read TGTGCCAGCAGCCCCGGGGGAAATAATGAAAAACTGTTTTTT.

The genes are TRBV7-2 and TRBJ2-5, with 9 nucleotides matching TRBD1. V dropped 5 bases and J dropped 4; count of bases not matched to a gene: 2. CDR1 and CDR2 (germline): SGHTA, FQGNSA. The CDR3 totals 13 residues. The CDR3 nucleotides read TGTGCCAGCAGCCAGGACAGGGGAGAGACCCAGTACTTC. This encodes CASSQDRGETQYF.

Regarding this clone: Germline and junction disagree at one end, which may indicate a read error. The chain links TRBV5-5 to TRBJ1-5; D is unresolved. The CDR3 totals 14 residues. The germline V gene encodes CDR1 SGHKS and CDR2 YYEKEE (reference sequence). In nucleotides, the CDR3 is TGTGCCAGCAGGTTGGACCCCGAGGCGCAGCCCCAGCATTTT. Protein sequence: CASRLDPEAQPQHF.

This clone occurred a few times. CDR3 protein: CSVDAVGNTEAFF. DNA for the CDR3: TGCAGCGTTGATGCGGTGGGGAACACTGAAGCTTTCTTT. This chain uses TRBV29-1 with TRBJ1-1; no definite D call. This CDR3 has 13 amino acids. The V gene's germline CDR1 is SQVTM and CDR2 ANQGSEA. The germline V and J ends were trimmed by 3 bases and 1 base, with 9 bases remaining between them.

This clone was found a few times. The rearrangement uses TRBV29-1 and TRBJ2-7, with 8 bases matching TRBD2. Germline CDR1 and CDR2: SQVTM and ANQGSEA. With V trimmed by 4 bases and J by 4 bases, 9 bases remained unmatched. The CDR3 covers 14 residues. This chain's CDR3 is CSVGGGRGGYEQYF. The CDR3 region has the DNA TGCAGCGTTGGTGGGGGTCGGGGGGGTTACGAGCAGTACTTC.

The CDR3 DNA is TGCAGCGTTGCGCCTAGTGGTCCCGGGGCCCAGTACTTC. Amino acid sequence: CSVAPSGPGAQYF. This chain links TRBV29-1 with TRBJ2-5, with D tentatively TRBD2 (5 bases). Trimming cost V 4 bases and J 9 bases, with 18 bases left between them. Germline CDR1 reads SQVTM; CDR2 reads ANQGSEA. CDR3 length: 13 amino acids.

The chain has TRBV6-5 and TRBJ2-7; D not resolved. Trimming took off 2 bases at V and 0 bases at J, with 8 bases between the two ends. The CDR3 extends over 14 amino acids. The germline gives CDR1 MNHEY, CDR2 SVGAGI. The CDR3, as DNA: TGTGCCAGCAGTTACGACTGGAGCTCCTACGAGCAGTACTTC. This gives the protein CASSYDWSSYEQYF.

V usage is TRBV5-1 and J usage is TRBJ1-3; 7 bases fit TRBD1. After removal of 0 bases from V and 2 bases from J, the junction contained 5 bases not matched to a gene. The CDR3 contains 16 residues. The germline CDR1 and CDR2 sequences are SGHRS and YFSETQ. CDR3: CASSLDDGTAGNTIYF. CDR3 bases: TGCGCCAGCAGCTTGGATGATGGGACAGCTGGAAACACCATATATTTT. The whole variable domain, remainder taken from reference TRBV5-1 and TRBJ1-3, is KAGVTQTPRYLIKTRGQQVTLSCSPISGHRSVSWYQQTPGQGLQFLFEYFSETQRNKGNFPGRFSGRQFSNSRSEMNVSTLELGDSALYLCASSLDDGTAGNTIYFGEGSWLTVV.

This clone has only a few counts. The rearrangement joins TRBV28 to TRBJ2-6; D ambiguous. Germline V gene sequence: CDR1 MDHEN, CDR2 SYDVKM. CDR3 length equals 15 residues. The ends were cut back, 1 base at V and 1 base at J, with 5 bases in the middle. The CDR3, as DNA: TGTGCCAGCAGTTTATACTGGTCTGGGGCCAACGTCCTGACTTTC. This encodes CASSLYWSGANVLTF. Filled out from reference TRBV28 and TRBJ2-6, the complete variable domain reads DVKVTQSSRYLVKRTGEKVFLECVQDMDHENMFWYRQDPGLGLRLIYFSYDVKMKEKGDIPEGYSVSREKKERFSLILESASTNQTSMYLCASSLYWSGANVLTFGAGSRLTVL.

This clone was seen a handful of times. The rearrangement links TRBV7-2 to TRBJ2-7, with 11 nucleotides matching TRBD1. Losses at the gene ends were 3 bases for V and 2 bases for J; bases not matched to a gene: 0. CDR1 and CDR2 from the germline V gene are SGHTA and FQGNSA. This CDR3 is 14 amino acids long. This CDR3 is CASSLGQGAYEQYF. The CDR3 bases are TGTGCCAGCAGCTTGGGACAGGGGGCCTACGAGCAGTACTTC.

This clone has more than one count but fewer than ten. The CDR3 region has the DNA TGTGCCAGTAGTCCCTTCCGGGAGCCCCTGAGGAATGAAAAACTGTTTTTT. Its translation: CASSPFREPLRNEKLFF. This chain connects TRBV19 to TRBJ1-4, with unresolved D. CDR1 is LNHDA, CDR2 SQIVND, per germline (reference sequence). Trimming removed 5 bases from V and 5 bases from J, with 21 bases in between. CDR3 length: 17 residues.

In DNA form, the CDR3 reads TGTGCCAGCAGCCCCGGGACTAGCGGACGACTCGGGGAGACCCAGTACTTC. It codes for CASSPGTSGRLGETQYF. This sequence joins TRBV9 and TRBJ2-5, with TRBD2 matching 11 bases. CDR1 and CDR2 (germline): SGDLS, YYNGEE. This CDR3 comprises 17 residues. The junction had 13 bases not matched to a gene; V was cut back by 4 bases and J by 5 bases.

The genes are TRBV5-1 and TRBJ2-1; 9 positions match TRBD2. Per the germline V gene, CDR1 is SGHRS and CDR2 is YFSETQ. The CDR3 loop spans 16 amino acids. V shed 2 bases and J 3 bases; nucleotides not matched to a gene: 6. The CDR3 DNA follows: TGCGCCAGCAGCTTTGAAGCGGGAGGCGACTACAATGAGCAGTTCTTC. Residues: CASSFEAGGDYNEQFF.

This clone was seen a few times. The CDR3 nucleotides read TGTGCCACCAGCAGAGGTAACAGGGTAGACTATGGCTACACCTTC. Protein sequence: CATSRGNRVDYGYTF. The chain recombines TRBV15 with TRBJ1-2, with D possibly TRBD1 on 6 matching bases. Trimming removed 1 base at V and 3 bases at J, with 12 bases between. The CDR3 contains 15 residues. Germline V lookup: CDR1 LNHNV, CDR2 YYDKDF (reference sequence). Variable domain in full (rest from reference TRBV15 and TRBJ1-2): DAMVIQNPRYQVTQFGKPVTLSCSQTLNHNVMYWYQQKSSQAPKLLFHYYDKDFNNEADTPDNFQSRRPNTSFCFLDIRSPGLGDTAMYLCATSRGNRVDYGYTFGSGTRLTVV.

The V call is TRBV28, the J call TRBJ1-2; TRBD1 might be the D (5 bases). Deletions cut 5 bases from V and 2 bases from J, with 21 bases between. The CDR3 length is 17 residues. The germline CDR1 and CDR2 sequences are MDHEN and SYDVKM. CDR3 protein: CASSQPPLEGSNYGYTF. For the CDR3, the DNA is TGTGCCAGCAGTCAACCCCCTCTGGAGGGGTCGAACTATGGCTACACCTTC.

As concerns this clone: A junction boundary mismatches the germline segment, possibly from a read error. V is TRBV6-6 and J is TRBJ1-1, with TRBD1 as a possible D gene (6 bases). The CDR3 spans 14 residues. CDR1 is MNHNY, CDR2 SVGAGI, per germline (reference sequence). The CDR3 DNA sequence: TGTGCCAGCAATTACGGGGGCGCGGGCACTGAAGCTTTCTTT. Encoded protein: CASNYGGAGTEAFF.

This clone was picked up a small number of times. The gene calls are TRBV6-1 and TRBJ2-5; 12 bases align to TRBD2. The length of the CDR3 is 14 residues. J was trimmed by 5 bases and V by 6 bases; bases with no gene match: 4. Germline values: CDR1 MNHNS, CDR2 SASEGT. The CDR3: CASRPGLAGETQYF. The CDR3 DNA sequence: TGTGCCAGCAGACCTGGACTAGCGGGGGAGACCCAGTACTTC.

This clone was counted a few times. The V and J genes are TRBV7-8 and TRBJ2-5; D call uncertain. Germline-derived CDR1 and CDR2 are SGHVS and FQNEAQ. The CDR3 totals 15 residues. V was cut by 4 bases and J by 3 bases, with 15 bases left in between. The CDR3 is CASSSIPTLKETQYF. CDR3 coding DNA: TGTGCCAGCAGCTCCATACCGACACTCAAAGAGACCCAGTACTTC.

The rearrangement uses TRBV7-8 and TRBJ2-7; 8 bases line up with TRBD2. Per germline, CDR1 SGHVS and CDR2 FQNEAQ. Losses at the gene ends were 5 bases for V and 1 base for J; bases not matched to a gene: 10. This CDR3 region has 16 residues. CDR3 amino acids: CASSPRGGSLSYEQYF. In nucleotides, the CDR3 is TGTGCCAGCAGCCCCCGGGGGGGGTCCTTGTCCTACGAGCAGTACTTC.

With respect to this clone: The junction departs from germline at one end; a sequencing error may be responsible. The genes are TRBV29-1 and TRBJ1-3, with TRBD1 as a possible D gene (6 bases). The germline V gene has CDR1 SQVTM and CDR2 ANQGSEA. This CDR3 spans 13 amino acids. CDR3 nucleotide sequence: TGCAGCGTTCATAATAGGCTTGGGGGGGCTGAAGATTTT. Protein: CSVHNRLGGAEDF.

The chain uses TRBV27 and TRBJ2-7; 8 nucleotides agree with TRBD2. The CDR3 totals 17 residues. CDR1 and CDR2 from the germline V gene are MNHEY and SMNVEV (reference sequence). V was pared by 6 bases and J by 0 bases, with 13 bases of the junction left unmatched. CDR3 loop: CASRRQPTSASSYEQYF. CDR3 nucleotides: TGTGCCAGCAGACGTCAACCGACTAGCGCCAGCTCCTACGAGCAGTACTTC.

The chain employs TRBV19 and TRBJ1-5; D possibly corresponds to TRBD1 (5 bases). The CDR3 runs 14 residues. Between the trimmed V and J ends, which lost 5 bases and 4 bases, there was a span of 12 bases. Germline V lookup: CDR1 LNHDA, CDR2 SQIVND (reference sequence). CDR3 nucleotide sequence: TGTGCCAGTAGTGGGGGGAACCGAAATCAGCCCCAGCATTTT. Its translation: CASSGGNRNQPQHF.